This T cell receptor (beta chain) was captured in a study of T cell responses to AZD1222 COVID-19 vaccine. Assay: immunoSEQ multiplex PCR; the TCRdb copy retains only in-frame clones and omits some. Of around 140,000 clones detected, approximately 92% appear once; the ten largest clones hold about 1.5%. Whole-study results and caveats: Epitopes outside B.1.351 and B.1.1.7 mutated regions reportedly drew nearly half of spike TCRs. Researchers report vaccine-associated CD4 TCRs spanning spike, with dominance at 160-218 and 743-854. An increase in Spike-specific TCR breadth and depth was observed after two AZD1222 doses. Donors, mostly white British, included more females; clonal diversity was possibly underestimated.

Comment on this clone: Its target is not known.

CDR1 is SGHNT and CDR2 is YYREEE in the germline V gene (reference sequence). CDR3 length: 14 residues. V was pared by 5 bases and J by 0 bases, with 6 bases between. V usage is TRBV5-4 and J usage is TRBJ2-6; the D is unclear. The sequence was obtained from an adult in good health. The input for sequencing was peripheral blood, taken on day 0 of AZD1222 vaccination. DNA of the CDR3: TGTGCCAGCAGGTCCGTCTCTGGGGCCAACGTCCTGACTTTC. Translated, it gives CASRSVSGANVLTF. Looking up the rest from reference TRBV5-4 and TRBJ2-6 gives the full variable domain: ETGVTQSPTHLIKTRGQQVTLRCSSQSGHNTVSWYQQALGQGPQFIFQYYREEENGRGNFPPRFSGLQFPNYSSELNVNALELDDSALYLCASRSVSGANVLTFGAGSRLTVL.